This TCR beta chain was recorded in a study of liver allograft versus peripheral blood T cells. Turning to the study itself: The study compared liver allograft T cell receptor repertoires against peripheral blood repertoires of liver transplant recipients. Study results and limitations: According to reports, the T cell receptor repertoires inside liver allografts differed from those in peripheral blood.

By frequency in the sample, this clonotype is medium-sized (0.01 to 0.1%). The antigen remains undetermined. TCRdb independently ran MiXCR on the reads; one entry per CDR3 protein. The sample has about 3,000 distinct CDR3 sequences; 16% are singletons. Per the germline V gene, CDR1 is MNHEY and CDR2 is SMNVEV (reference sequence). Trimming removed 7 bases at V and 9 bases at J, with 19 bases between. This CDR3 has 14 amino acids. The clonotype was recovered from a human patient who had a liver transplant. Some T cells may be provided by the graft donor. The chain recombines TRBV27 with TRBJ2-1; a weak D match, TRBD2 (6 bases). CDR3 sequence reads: CASKGETRSTEQFF. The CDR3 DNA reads TGTGCCAGCAAAGGCGAGACTAGAAGTACTGAGCAGTTCTTC.